A single sample is the source of the 21 T cell receptor beta chains below, sequenced in a study of blood T cells in healthy people across ages. Next came a second PCR, run for about 7 to 12 cycles, which used a sample-barcoded 5' primer along with a J-beta primer mix. TCRdb reanalysed the 5' RACE reads using MiXCR and keeps one entry per CDR3 protein. The top ten clones hold about 4% of a sample with approximately 1.5 million distinct CDR3 sequences, approximately 42% of them seen once. Sequences were obtained from blood. The receptors here all came from a woman aged 18-29 years in good health.

The V and J genes are TRBV5-5 and TRBJ1-4; D may be TRBD1 (6 bases). Trimming stripped 1 base from V and 5 bases from J, with 9 bases between. The germline V gene has CDR1 SGHKS and CDR2 YYEKEE (reference sequence). The CDR3 contains 14 residues. CDR3 nucleotides: TGTGCCAGCAGCTTGCAGGGGATAAATGAAAAACTGTTTTTT. Translated, it gives CASSLQGINEKLFF.

The chain couples TRBV29-1 to TRBJ2-1, with 8 bases matching TRBD2. The length of the CDR3 is 13 residues. Trimming removed 6 bases from V and 5 bases from J; junction bases left unmatched: 6. Germline loops: CDR1 SQVTM, CDR2 ANQGSEA. CDR3 in DNA: TGCAGCGTCAGAGTACTAGCGGACAATGAGCAGTTCTTC. It is translated as CSVRVLADNEQFF.

This clonotype was seen a handful of times. The chain couples TRBV7-2 to TRBJ1-2; TRBD1 matches at 9 bases. The CDR3 is made up of 15 amino acids. Germline values: CDR1 SGHTA, CDR2 FQGNSA. The J segment lost 5 bases and the V segment lost 7 bases, leaving 11 bases of the junction unmatched. CDR3 residues: CASTYADRGNYGYTF. The CDR3 nucleotides are TGTGCCAGCACGTACGCGGACAGGGGAAATTATGGCTACACCTTC.

This chain uses TRBV4-3 with TRBJ2-2; D is undetermined. CDR1 is LGHNA and CDR2 is YSLEER in the germline V gene. The V gene lost 4 bases and the J gene lost 7 bases, with 7 bases spanning the gap. CDR3 length: 12 amino acids. The CDR3 nucleotides read TGCGCCAGCAGCCCAACGTACGGGGAGCTGTTTTTT. Protein product: CASSPTYGELFF.

The J gene is TRBJ1-1, the V gene TRBV28; 9 bases line up with TRBD1. The ends lost 8 bases at V and 4 bases at J; junction bases unmatched: 11. Germline CDR1 is MDHEN and CDR2 is SYDVKM. CDR3 length: 15 residues. The chain's CDR3 is CASGTGFSLVTEAFF. In nucleotides, the CDR3 is TGTGCCAGCGGGACAGGGTTTTCTTTAGTCACTGAAGCTTTCTTT.

This clonotype was picked up a small number of times. CDR3 region: CASSQIPGTGNTIYF. The CDR3 DNA sequence: TGCGCCAGCAGCCAGATTCCCGGTACTGGAAACACCATATATTTT. The gene calls are TRBV4-1 and TRBJ1-3; D unclear. The germline gives CDR1 MGHRA, CDR2 YSYEKL. This CDR3 has 15 residues. The V end was cut by 3 bases, the J end by 2 bases, with 11 bases between.

This clonotype was seen more than once but under ten times. V and J are TRBV28 and TRBJ2-1; possible D gene TRBD1, 5 bases. The CDR3 extends over 13 amino acids. The ends were cut back, 5 bases at V and 6 bases at J, with 11 bases in the middle. Germline-derived CDR1 and CDR2 are MDHEN and SYDVKM. The CDR3 is CASSHRTGNEQFF. The CDR3 DNA reads as TGTGCCAGCAGTCATAGAACAGGCAATGAGCAGTTCTTC.

In DNA, the CDR3 is TGTGCCAGCAGCCATACAGGGGGTGCAGGTACGCAGTATTTT. Its protein is CASSHTGGAGTQYF. The chain is built from TRBV14 and TRBJ2-3; 8 nucleotides agree with TRBD1. This CDR3 comprises 14 residues. V shed 3 bases, J shed 8 bases, and the junction held 7 bases outside the gene matches. Germline V gene sequence: CDR1 SGHDN, CDR2 FVKESK.

This clonotype showed up just once. The chain is built from TRBV5-1 and TRBJ2-3; 8 bases are a match to TRBD1. Looked up from germline, CDR1 is SGHRS and CDR2 is YFSETQ. The CDR3 is made up of 19 amino acids. V trimming: 4 bases; J trimming: 0 bases; junction bases outside the gene matches: 16. The CDR3 bases are TGCGCCAGCAGCCGGGACAGGCCCTTCTCTCCCTCTAGCACAGATACGCAGTATTTT. Protein: CASSRDRPFSPSSTDTQYF.

The CDR3: CASSYFSGQSSYNEQYF. Here the CDR3 DNA reads TGTGCCAGCAGCTATTTCTCGGGACAGAGCTCCTACAATGAGCAGTACTTC. The chain carries TRBV13 and TRBJ2-1; 7 nucleotides match TRBD1. The J call is in doubt because the DNA end fits TRBJ2-7 better. The germline V gene encodes CDR1 PRHDT and CDR2 FYEKMQ (reference sequence). The CDR3 totals 17 residues.

This clonotype was seen only a few times. The chain combines TRBV2 with TRBJ2-3; 9 bases fit TRBD2. The CDR3 spans 15 residues. The germline gives CDR1 SNHLY, CDR2 FYNNEI. V lost 7 bases and J lost 1; bases outside the gene matches: 6. The CDR3 reads CASNGLARGTDTQYF. CDR3 nucleotides: TGTGCCAGCAATGGACTAGCGAGAGGCACAGATACGCAGTATTTT.

The rearrangement uses TRBV4-2 and TRBJ2-6; no clear D. Trimming cost V 0 bases and J 2 bases, with 11 bases left between them. The CDR3 consists of 17 residues. Germline CDR1 reads LGHNA; CDR2 reads YNFKEQ. The CDR3 DNA reads as TGTGCCAGCAGCCAAGATCTCGCTCATCCTGGGGCCAACGTCCTGACTTTC. Its translation is CASSQDLAHPGANVLTF.

The chain joins TRBV13 to TRBJ1-1; D unresolved. The V gene lost 1 base and the J gene lost 5 bases, with 14 bases spanning the gap. The length of the CDR3 is 15 residues. The germline gives CDR1 PRHDT, CDR2 FYEKMQ (reference sequence). CDR3 residues: CASSLDRGVYTEAFF. CDR3 DNA sequence: TGTGCCAGCAGCTTAGATCGCGGGGTATATACTGAAGCTTTCTTT.

V usage is TRBV15 and J usage is TRBJ1-2, with D possibly matching TRBD1 (5 bases). The germline gives CDR1 LNHNV, CDR2 YYDKDF (reference sequence). This CDR3 region has 17 residues. V was pared by 0 bases and J by 8 bases, with 22 bases between. The CDR3 reads CATSRDLARDGLGGYTF. DNA of the CDR3: TGTGCCACCAGCAGAGATTTAGCCCGGGACGGTCTAGGAGGCTACACCTTC.

This clonotype was seen only once. At one end, the junction sequence differs from germline, possibly due to a read error. The chain employs TRBV7-9 and TRBJ1-2; D remains ambiguous. The CDR3 totals 13 residues. Germline V CDR1 and CDR2: SEHNR, FQNEAQ (reference sequence). This CDR3 reads CASGLDGGYGYTF. Written as DNA, the CDR3 is TGTGCCAGCGGCTTAGATGGAGGCTATGGCTACACCTTC.

This clonotype was found a few times. J is TRBJ2-1 and V is TRBV20-1; 11 bases fit TRBD2. V lost 7 bases, J lost 6 bases, and 11 bases stayed unmatched. Germline CDR1 reads DFQATT; CDR2 reads SNEGSKA (reference sequence). The CDR3 runs 15 residues. The CDR3 DNA reads as TGCAGTGTCGGCGCACTAGCGGGGGACAGCAATGAGCAGTTCTTC. As protein: CSVGALAGDSNEQFF.

The chain joins TRBV4-1 to TRBJ2-1, with 7 bases lining up with TRBD1. The length of the CDR3 is 17 residues. With V trimmed by 4 bases and J by 2 bases, 11 bases remained unmatched. Germline CDR1 and CDR2: MGHRA and YSYEKL. CDR3 in amino acids: CASSRSRGLHPYNEQFF. The CDR3 DNA follows: TGCGCCAGCAGCCGATCAAGGGGGCTTCACCCCTACAATGAGCAGTTCTTC.

The V call is TRBV3-1, the J call TRBJ1-3, with D unresolved. V lost 3 bases and J lost 0, with 6 bases in between. The CDR3 sequence is 14 residues long. Per germline, CDR1 LGHDT and CDR2 YNNKEL (reference sequence). The CDR3 coding sequence is TGTGCCAGCAGCCAGGCAAGCTCTGGAAACACCATATATTTT. Its translation: CASSQASSGNTIYF.

This clonotype was observed a handful of times. The V call is TRBV20-1, the J call TRBJ2-5; D is perhaps TRBD2 (7 bases). The V and J ends lost 5 bases and 3 bases respectively, with 13 bases between them. The length of the CDR3 is 13 residues. The germline V gene has CDR1 DFQATT and CDR2 SNEGSKA (reference sequence). CDR3 DNA sequence: TGCAGTGCTGGGGGGGCTACCGAAGAGACCCAGTACTTC. Protein: CSAGGATEETQYF.

The gene calls are TRBV5-6 and TRBJ2-7; D ambiguous. Germline V CDR1 and CDR2: SGHDT, YYEEEE. This CDR3 comprises 14 residues. V lost 1 base and J lost 2, with 10 bases in between. CDR3 residues: CASSLWLNTYEQYF. The CDR3 DNA follows: TGTGCCAGCAGCTTGTGGCTCAATACCTACGAGCAGTACTTC.

CDR3 sequence reads: CASSFDTNSGANVLTF. The CDR3 DNA follows: TGTGCCAGCAGCTTCGACACGAACTCTGGGGCCAACGTCCTGACTTTC. The V call is TRBV7-8, the J call TRBJ2-6; D call uncertain. The CDR3 consists of 16 residues. Germline V gene data show CDR1 as SGHVS and CDR2 as FQNEAQ. V was trimmed by 3 bases and J by 0 bases, leaving 9 bases between them.